A single sample gave rise to the 3 T cell receptor beta chains below, sequenced in a study of blood T cell repertoires in COVID-19. TCRdb keeps only in-frame clones here, not all; method: immunoSEQ multiplex PCR. The repertoire holds some 170,000 clones, about 81% seen once, with roughly a tenth in the top ten. The specimen was peripheral blood. These receptors all come from a human donor in a cohort sampled during active COVID-19.

DNA for the CDR3: TGTGCCAGCAGTTACTCGAGGGCGGGTGGAATGCTAAACATTCAGTACTTC. As protein: CASSYSRAGGMLNIQYF. This chain links TRBV6-2 or TRBV6-3 with TRBJ2-4, with a tentative D call TRBD2 (5 bases). V was clipped by 0 bases and J by 6 bases, with 18 bases between them. The germline CDR1 and CDR2 sequences are MNHEY and SVGEGT. There are 17 residues in the CDR3.

The chain joins TRBV29-1 to TRBJ1-2; 8 bases map to TRBD1. Germline assignment: CDR1 SQVTM and CDR2 ANQGSEA. This CDR3 contains 13 residues. Unmatched junction bases numbered 7, after V lost 6 bases and J lost 4 bases. The CDR3 is CSVDRVSLYGYTF. In DNA form, the CDR3 reads TGCAGCGTGGACAGGGTTTCCCTCTATGGCTACACCTTC.

The chain combines TRBV27 with TRBJ1-5, with D possibly being TRBD1 (6 bases). The CDR3 is 19 amino acids. With 4 bases removed from V and 0 bases from J, the gap between germline ends came to 22 bases. Germline CDR1 reads MNHEY; CDR2 reads SMNVEV (reference sequence). CDR3 residues: CASSSPFQGINFSNQPQHF. Here the CDR3 DNA reads TGTGCCAGCAGTTCCCCCTTCCAGGGGATAAATTTTAGCAATCAGCCCCAGCATTTT.